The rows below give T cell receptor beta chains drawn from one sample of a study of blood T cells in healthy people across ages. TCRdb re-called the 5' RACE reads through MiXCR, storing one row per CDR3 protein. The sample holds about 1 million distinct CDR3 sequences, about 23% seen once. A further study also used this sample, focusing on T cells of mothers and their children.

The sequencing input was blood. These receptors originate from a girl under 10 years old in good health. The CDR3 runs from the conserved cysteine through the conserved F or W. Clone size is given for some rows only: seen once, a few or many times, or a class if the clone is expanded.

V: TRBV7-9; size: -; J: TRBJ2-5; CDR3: CASSSPGGGQETQYF
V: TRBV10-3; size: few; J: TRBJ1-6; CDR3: CAISDLEDSPLHF
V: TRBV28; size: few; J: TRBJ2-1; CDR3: CASSPIPGQAYF
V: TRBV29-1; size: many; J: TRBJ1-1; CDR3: CSVGGLNTEAFF
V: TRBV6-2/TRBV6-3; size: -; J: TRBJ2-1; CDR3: CASTQSDSAANEQFF
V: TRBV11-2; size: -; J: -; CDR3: CASSSDGISYEQYF
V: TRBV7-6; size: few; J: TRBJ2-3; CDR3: CASSLARGPDTQYF
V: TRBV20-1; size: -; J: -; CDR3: CRARGSSPQETQYF
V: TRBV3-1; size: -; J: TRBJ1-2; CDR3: CASSRDGAYGGYTF
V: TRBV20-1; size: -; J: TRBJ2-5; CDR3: CSAASGTQETQYF
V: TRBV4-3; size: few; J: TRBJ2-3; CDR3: CASSQAPGGDTQYF
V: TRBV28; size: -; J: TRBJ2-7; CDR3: CASSSLDAFRYEQYF
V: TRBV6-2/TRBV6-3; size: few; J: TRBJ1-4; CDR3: CASGRPGGWGEKLFF
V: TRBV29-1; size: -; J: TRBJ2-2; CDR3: CSVIGPSPFTGELFF
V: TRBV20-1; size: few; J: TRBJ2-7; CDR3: CSARDITGVEQYF
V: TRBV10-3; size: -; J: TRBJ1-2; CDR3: CAISDGGVGAF
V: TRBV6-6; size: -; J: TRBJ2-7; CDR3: CASSASGAQDEQYF
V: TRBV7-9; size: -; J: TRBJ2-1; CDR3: CASVAGASMGEQFF
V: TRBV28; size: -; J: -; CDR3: CATEERGYNEQFF
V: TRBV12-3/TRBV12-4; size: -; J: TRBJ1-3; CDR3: CASSSGTASGNTIYF
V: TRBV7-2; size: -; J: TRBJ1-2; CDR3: CASSLFVGSNYGYTF
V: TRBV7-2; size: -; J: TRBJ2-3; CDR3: CASSLAVGDTQYF
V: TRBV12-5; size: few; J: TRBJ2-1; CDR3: CASGLGLADEQFF
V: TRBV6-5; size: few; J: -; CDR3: CASGWGKETQYF
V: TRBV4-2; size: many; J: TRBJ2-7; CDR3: CASSQGPSSYEQYF
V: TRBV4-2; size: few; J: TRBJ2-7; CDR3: CASSPILTYEQYF
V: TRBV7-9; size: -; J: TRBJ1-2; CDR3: CASSLNSQTNYGYTF
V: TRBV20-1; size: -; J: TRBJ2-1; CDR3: CSARDSQGRHEQLF
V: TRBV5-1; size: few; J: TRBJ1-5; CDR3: CASSLGVGRDQPQHF
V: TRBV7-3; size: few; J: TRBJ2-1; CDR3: CASSFPRGRSYNEQFF
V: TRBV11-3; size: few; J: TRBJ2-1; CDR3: CASSPIGGEQETQCF
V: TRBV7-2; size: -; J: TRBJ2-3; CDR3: CASSPRTGKATDTQYF
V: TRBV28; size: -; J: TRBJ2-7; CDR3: CASSLSRDFSYEQYF
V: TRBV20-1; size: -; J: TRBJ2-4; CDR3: CSARVGGSGNIQYF
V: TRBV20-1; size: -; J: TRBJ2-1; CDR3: CSANTASGQGGYNEQFF
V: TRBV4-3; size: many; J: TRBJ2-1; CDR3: CASSLRLAGGDEQFF
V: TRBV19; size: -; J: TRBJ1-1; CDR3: CASSKRAATEAFF
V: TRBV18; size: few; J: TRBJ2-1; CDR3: CASSPPWGQLDNEQFF
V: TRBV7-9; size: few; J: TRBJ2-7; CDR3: CASSSGQAAYEQYF
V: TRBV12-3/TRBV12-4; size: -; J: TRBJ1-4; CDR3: CASSLPRVTGWDATNEKLFF
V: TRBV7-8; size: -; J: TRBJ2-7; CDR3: CASSPGTGPISYEQYF
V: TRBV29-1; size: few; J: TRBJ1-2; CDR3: CSVPVGIFRIF
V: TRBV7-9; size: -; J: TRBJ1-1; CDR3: CASSPLPQGDTEAFF
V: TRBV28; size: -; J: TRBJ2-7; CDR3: CASSFTGFPPYEQYF
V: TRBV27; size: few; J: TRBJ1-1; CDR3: CASSLVHAEPNTEAFF
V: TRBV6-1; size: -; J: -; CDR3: CASTPGLAGGIYNEQFF
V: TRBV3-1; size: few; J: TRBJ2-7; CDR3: CASSPQPGGYYEQYF
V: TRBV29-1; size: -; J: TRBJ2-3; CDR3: CSVAGYGADTQYF
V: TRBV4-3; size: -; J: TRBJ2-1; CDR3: CASSRGAEGAHNEQFF
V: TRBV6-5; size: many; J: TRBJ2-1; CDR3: CASSLGSPSTGNEQFF
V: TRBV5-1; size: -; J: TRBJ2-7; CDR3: CASSSGGLGEQYF
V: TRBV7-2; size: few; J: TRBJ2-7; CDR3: CASSGGEVWTPSYEQYF
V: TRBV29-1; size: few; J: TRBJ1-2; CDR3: CSVEDHNRGSGYTF
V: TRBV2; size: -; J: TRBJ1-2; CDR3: CASSERAEGAYGYTF
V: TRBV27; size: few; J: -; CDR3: CASRDREYFYEQYF
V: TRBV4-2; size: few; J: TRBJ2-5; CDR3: CASSQWTSGDERFF
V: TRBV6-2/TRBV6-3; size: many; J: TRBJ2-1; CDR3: CASSYSGQGRYNEQFF